This T cell receptor (beta chain) was observed in a study of graft-versus-host responses after intestinal transplantation (TCRdb year 2021). A note on the overall study: Recipients received multivisceral, liver-intestinal, or isolated intestinal transplants. Anti-thymocyte globulin induction was given to all recipients, followed by maintenance tacrolimus and steroids for 2 to 3 years. After intestinal transplantation, graft-versus-host and host-versus-graft alloreactive T cell clones in the graft, circulation and bone marrow were tracked using bulk TCR-beta CDR3 sequencing. Alloreactive clones were identified by sequencing pre-transplant mixed lymphocyte reaction products and comparing these products with unstimulated pre-transplant donor and recipient T cells. A cohort of about two dozen intestinal transplant recipients, including one retransplant, was enrolled, and a few patients lacking pretransplant specimens were excluded. A peak of at least 4% donor T cells among recipient peripheral blood mononuclear cells was the definition used for donor T cell macrochimerism. Instead of going to the commercial service, samples from a few later patients were sequenced in-house on an Illumina MiSeq and processed with MiXCR.

The library was produced with the immunoSEQ multiplex PCR assay. For most patients, genomic DNA was isolated with the Qiagen DNeasy Blood and Tissue Kit and sent frozen to Adaptive Biotechnologies for TCR sequencing. High-throughput TCR-beta CDR3 sequencing of genomic DNA from most patients was performed by Adaptive Biotechnologies. Turning to the authors' computational methods: Adaptive's ImmunoSEQ software was the source of the TCR sequencing data for approximately 18 patients, while a few other patients were processed with MiXCR and VDJtools. To correct CD4 versus CD8 sorting errors, any sequence found in both subsets at a frequency ratio below 5:1 was removed. CDR3 nucleotide sequences shared between donor and recipient were removed because the origin of such sequences could not be assigned. Alloreactive clones required at least 2-fold expansion over unstimulated cells and minimum CFSE-low frequency of 0.002% (template counts) or 0.001% (read counts). A clone was considered mappable if detected in the sequenced pre-transplant spleen, lymph node, or MLR CFSE-low populations of the donor or recipient. Cumulative frequency of alloreactive clones was calculated as a percentage of all sequences weighted by copy number. TCRdb provides this immuneACCESS table in a form limited to in-frame rearrangements. Some clones are lacking; in checked studies, under half of them reflect an unresolved V gene, and why the rest are absent is not known. That table gives V, J and clone size, and the DNA gave D and trimming. This sample comprises over 75,000 clones, less than 90% of them detected only once. Roughly 0.35% of the sample belongs to the ten largest clones.

The time point label for this specimen denotes: cells obtained before transplantation from donor or recipient. CD3+CD4+ and CD3+CD8+ populations were FACS-sorted from unstimulated pre-transplant donor and recipient cells taken from spleen or lymph nodes. Beyond this particular receptor, the publication reports: Patients with donor T cell macrochimerism had high GvH to HvG T cell clonal ratios in their allografts. GvH clones turned up in recipient bone marrow, with some appearing earlier in ileal mucosa or blood, a pattern consistent with an intestinal mucosal origin. The conclusions were limited by the relatively low number and heterogeneity of the intestinal transplant patients. Early after transplant, peak levels of circulating GvH clones were found to be associated with declines in HvG clones.

Remarks on this clone: No cognate antigen has been identified for it. Base qualities are not at hand, and no much larger clone is one base apart.

Trimming accounts for 3 bases at V and 4 bases at J, while the number of junction bases matched to no gene is 3. The germline V gene supplies CDR1 SGHTA and CDR2 FQGNSA. From the cysteine through the phenylalanine, the CDR3 covers 14 amino acids. Just CDR3 DNA is preserved here, 42 bases in frame from base 1. Sequenced here: unstimulated CD4+ T cells sorted from spleen or lymph node cells, sampled before intestinal transplant. This sequence uses TRBV7-2 and TRBJ1-5, with TRBD1 identical over 7 junction bases. The TCR comes from a human donor who received an intestinal transplant. The CDR3 loop reads CASSFRDSNQPQHF. In nucleotides, the sequence is TGTGCCAGCAGCTTCCGGGACAGTAATCAGCCCCAGCATTTT.